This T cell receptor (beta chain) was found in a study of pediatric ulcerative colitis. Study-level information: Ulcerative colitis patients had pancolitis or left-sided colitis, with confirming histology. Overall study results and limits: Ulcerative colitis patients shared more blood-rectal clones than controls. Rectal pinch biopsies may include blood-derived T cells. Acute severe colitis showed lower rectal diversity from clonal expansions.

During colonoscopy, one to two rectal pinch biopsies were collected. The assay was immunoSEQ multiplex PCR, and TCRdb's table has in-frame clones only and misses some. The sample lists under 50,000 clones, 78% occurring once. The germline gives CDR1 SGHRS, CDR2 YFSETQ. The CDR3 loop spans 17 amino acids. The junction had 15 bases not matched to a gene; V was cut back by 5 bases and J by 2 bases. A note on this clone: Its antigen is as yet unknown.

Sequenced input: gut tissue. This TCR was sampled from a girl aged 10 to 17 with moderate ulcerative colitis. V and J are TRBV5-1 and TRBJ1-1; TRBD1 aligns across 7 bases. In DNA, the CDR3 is TGCGCCAGCAGTTCTATTGCCCTTCAGGGGGTTAACACTGAAGCTTTCTTT. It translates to CASSSIALQGVNTEAFF.